This TCR beta chain was observed in a study of T cell changes during pregnancy in multiple sclerosis (dated 2019 in TCRdb). The study in broad terms: In women with multiple sclerosis, the researchers looked at how the T cell repertoire shifted as pregnancy progressed.

Regarding this clone: Its antigen target is currently unknown. There are no base qualities to consult, and no much larger clone falls within one base.

Reading the germline V gene gives CDR1 LGHNA and CDR2 YSLEER. V lost 3 bases and J lost 8 bases, and the count of bases not matched to a germline gene is 11. From cysteine to phenylalanine, the CDR3 is 16 amino acids long. The sequence is cut down to CDR3 DNA, 48 bases in frame from base 1. Libraries were built with the immunoSEQ multiplex PCR assay. This immuneACCESS table, as held by TCRdb, lists in-frame sequences with V and J called but not all clones. Of the missing ones, under half trace to an unresolved V gene in checked studies; the others have no known cause. The sample has about 67,000 clones on record, 92% of them singletons. The top ten clonotypes cover about 1.5% of the sample.

The sequence was collected from a female donor with multiple sclerosis, enrolled in a pregnancy study. The rearrangement joined TRBV4-3 to TRBJ2-1; TRBD2 agrees with 9 junctional bases. The source material was peripheral blood, sampled after pregnancy. The CDR3 amino acid sequence is: CASSHPVGGRVDEQFF. The base sequence is TGCGCCAGCAGCCACCCCGTCGGCGGGAGGGTCGATGAGCAGTTCTTC.